This TCR beta chain was recorded in a study of memory CD4+ T cells and cytomegalovirus serostatus (dated by TCRdb to between 2018 and 2021). Regarding the complete study: The cohort comprised 33 healthy Belgian adults, 9 CMV seropositive and 24 CMV seronegative. CD4+ memory TCRbeta repertoires of a Belgian cohort with known cytomegalovirus serostatus were sequenced in order to replicate a published TCR-based CMV serostatus classifier.

The Quick-DNA Microprep Kit was used to extract genomic DNA from the sorted cells. TCRbeta DNA was amplified with the immunoSEQ hsTCRbeta kit following the manufacturer's protocol. TCRbeta libraries were sequenced on an Illumina MiSeq instrument. The authors' pipeline ran thus. Once out-of-frame sequences had been removed, 2,204,828 distinct TCRbeta sequences were left, which works out to an average of approximately 73,000 per individual. Each individual was scored according to the count of approximately 170 previously reported CMV-associated TCRbeta sequences and the total productive distinct TCRbeta count. A beta-binomial model was reimplemented in Python, and random forests from scikit-learn, run with default parameters, were trained on data from the US cohort. On the Belgian cohort, classifier performance was reported as the median AUC, along with percentile confidence intervals, across 10,000 bootstrap iterations. Not all clones reach the TCRdb copy of this immuneACCESS table, which keeps in-frame sequences only. Checked studies attribute under half of the gap to unresolved V genes and leave the rest unexplained. Clonal size and the V and J genes are those of that table, whereas D and trimming came from the DNA. This sample lists about 50,000 clones; about 77% were detected once. The ten largest clones add up to about 0.8% of the sample.

What the study reported, not specific to this receptor: Unlike the original study, which covered naive and memory CD4+ and CD8+ populations, the Belgian study sequenced only CD4+CD45RO+ memory cells. For CMV serostatus prediction, a median bootstrapped AUC of 0.95 was reached with the original framework, and a median bootstrapped AUC of roughly 0.9 was reached with a US-trained random forest. Among the 150 to 200 previously reported CMV-associated TCRbeta sequences, some 69 showed up in the CD4+ memory repertoires, with each one found in between one and five individuals. A median bootstrapped AUC of almost 0.96 with a 95% CI of 0.76-1.00 was achieved on the Belgian cohort by the original-framework classifier. Results were interpreted as suggesting that the CMV-associated TCR signature is largely present in the CD4+ memory repertoire.

Trimming takes 5 bases off V and 4 bases off J; junction bases not matched to a gene: 7. CDR1 SEHNR and CDR2 FQNEAQ are derived from the germline V gene (reference sequence). From the cysteine through the phenylalanine, the CDR3 covers 14 amino acids. Only CDR3 DNA is held: 42 bases, read in frame from base 1. Remarks on this clone: The antigen this receptor binds is unknown. Within one base of it there is no much larger clone, and no base qualities were kept.

A FACSAria II was used to sort memory CD4+ T cells, defined as single viable CD3+CD4+CD8-CD45RO+ cells. CMV serostatus was determined using a Roche Elecsys assay that detects serum IgG against CMV pp150, pp28, p38 and p52. Following thawing, total CD4+ T cells were enriched through positive selection using CD4 magnetic microbeads. The samples came from a separate study whose specific focus was interrogating the CD4+ T cell memory repertoire. Following standard operating procedures, peripheral blood mononuclear cells were isolated and cryopreserved, while serum was kept at -80 degrees C. Staining used CD3-PerCP (BW264/56), CD4-APC (RPA-T4), CD45RO-PE (UCHT1) and CD8-Pacific Orange (3B5) antibodies, with Sytox blue excluding non-viable cells.

Source material: memory CD4+ T cells from blood. The clonotype comes from an adult in good health and CMV-seronegative. The rearranged chain carries TRBV7-9 and TRBJ1-2; the central 7 bases match TRBD1. At the DNA level, the sequence is TGTGCCAGCAGCGCGATCGGGACAGCCTATGGCTACACCTTC. Translated, it reads CASSAIGTAYGYTF. Reference TRBV7-9 and TRBJ1-2 genes cover what lies past the CDR3, so the full variable domain is DTGVSQNPRHKITKRGQNVTFRCDPISEHNRLYWYRQTLGQGPEFLTYFQNEAQLEKSRLLSDRFSAERPKGSFSTLEIQRTEQGDSAMYLCASSAIGTAYGYTFGSGTRLTVV.